The next 18 T cell receptor beta chains were all read from a single sample in a study of CD8 T cells in ankylosing spondylitis. General study findings and limits: Ankylosing spondylitis blood seemed to carry a telltale TCR beta motif made of about 8 highly homologous variants.

MiXCR, applied by TCRdb to the 5' RACE reads, yields one record per CDR3 protein. The repertoire has a few hundred thousand distinct CDR3 sequences, 20% to 25% of them found once; the top ten carry about 16%. Which antigens these TCRs recognize remains unknown. Sequenced input: blood, either unsorted or a sorted T cell fraction (not recorded which). The receptor source for this set is a male donor with ankylosing spondylitis.

V is TRBV5-1 and J is TRBJ1-1; no firm D call. V was clipped by 4 bases and J by 1 base, with 14 bases between them. CDR1 and CDR2 from the germline V gene are SGHRS and YFSETQ. The CDR3 has 15 residues. In nucleotides, the CDR3 is TGCGCCAGCAGCCCCTCTAAGCAGACGAACACTGAAGCTTTCTTT. This sequence encodes CASSPSKQTNTEAFF.

The rearrangement joins TRBV3-1 to TRBJ1-5; D possibly corresponds to TRBD1 (6 bases). Germline V CDR1 and CDR2: LGHDT, YNNKEL (reference sequence). The CDR3 contains 14 residues. Trimming took 3 bases from V and 5 from J, leaving 11 bases between them. CDR3 in amino acids: CASSHRHRDQPQHF. The CDR3 DNA sequence: TGTGCCAGCAGCCACCGCCACAGGGATCAGCCCCAGCATTTT.

This clonotype has just a few counts. The chain joins TRBV12-3 or TRBV12-4 to TRBJ2-2, with 7 positions matching TRBD2. This CDR3 comprises 14 residues. V was pared by 6 bases and J by 2 bases, with 3 bases of the junction left unmatched. CDR3: CASRAGPNTGELFF. CDR3 DNA sequence: TGTGCCAGCAGAGCGGGGCCTAACACCGGGGAGCTGTTTTTT.

The chain links TRBV6-4 to TRBJ1-5; a possible D gene is TRBD1 (5 bases). The CDR3 sequence is 13 residues long. The germline V and J ends were trimmed by 4 bases and 5 bases, with 9 bases remaining between them. The V gene's germline CDR1 is MRHNA and CDR2 SNTAGT. In DNA form, the CDR3 reads TGTGCCAGCAGTGCCAGGGAAGATCAGCCCCAGCATTTT. It codes for CASSAREDQPQHF.

V gene TRBV7-3 combines with J gene TRBJ2-7; D is undetermined. This CDR3 is built from 14 residues. V was pared by 0 bases and J by 2 bases, with 8 bases between. Germline V lookup: CDR1 SGHTA, CDR2 FQGTGA. The CDR3 nucleotides read TGTGCCAGCAGCTTAACGCCCGTAACCTACGAGCAGTACTTC. Protein: CASSLTPVTYEQYF.

The CDR3 loop is CAWIRLAGVYEQYF. As DNA, the CDR3 is TGTGCCTGGATTCGTCTAGCGGGAGTTTACGAGCAGTACTTC. This chain joins TRBV30 and TRBJ2-7; the match to TRBD2 covers 10 bases. Per germline, CDR1 GTSNPN and CDR2 SVGIG (reference sequence). V lost 4 bases, J lost 4 bases, and 7 bases stayed unmatched. The length of the CDR3 is 14 residues.

This clonotype showed up many times. This chain connects TRBV20-1 to TRBJ1-1; D not certain. Germline assignment: CDR1 DFQATT and CDR2 SNEGSKA (reference sequence). The germline V and J ends were trimmed by 2 bases and 2 bases, with 6 bases remaining between them. This CDR3 has 12 amino acids. CDR3: CSARTTNTEAFF. CDR3 bases: TGCAGTGCTAGAACTACCAACACTGAAGCTTTCTTT.

This clonotype was picked up a small number of times. The genes are TRBV7-9 and TRBJ2-3, with D hard to call. Trimming took off 2 bases at V and 2 bases at J, with 8 bases between the two ends. This CDR3 contains 14 residues. Germline lookup yields CDR1 SEHNR and CDR2 FQNEAQ (reference sequence). CDR3 protein: CASSLSITTDTQYF. The CDR3 coding sequence is TGTGCCAGCAGCTTATCTATAACCACAGATACGCAGTATTTT.

The chain is built from TRBV4-1 and TRBJ2-7, with D unresolved. Germline V gene data show CDR1 as MGHRA and CDR2 as YSYEKL. CDR3 length: 14 residues. The V gene lost 1 base and the J gene lost 5 bases, with 12 bases spanning the gap. CDR3 region: CASSQGSPIHEQYF. The CDR3, as DNA: TGCGCCAGCAGCCAAGGGTCCCCCATTCACGAGCAGTACTTC.

The CDR3 DNA follows: TGTGCCAGCAGCTCTATGACAGGGGGCTTTCCAGATACGCAGTATTTT. Translating it yields CASSSMTGGFPDTQYF. V usage is TRBV28 and J usage is TRBJ2-3; 10 bases are shared with TRBD1. V trimming: 6 bases; J trimming: 4 bases; junction bases outside the gene matches: 10. Germline V lookup: CDR1 MDHEN, CDR2 SYDVKM. CDR3 size: 16 residues.

At least ten counts were recorded for this clonotype. The gene calls are TRBV4-1 and TRBJ2-5; the D is unclear. This CDR3 is 13 amino acids long. Trimming stripped 1 base from V and 5 bases from J, with 8 bases between. The germline V gene encodes CDR1 MGHRA and CDR2 YSYEKL. CDR3 DNA: TGCGCCAGCAGCCAAGGAAGGTTGGAGACCCAGTACTTC. Translated: CASSQGRLETQYF.

This chain connects TRBV7-8 to TRBJ2-4; TRBD2 aligns across 8 bases. This CDR3 is 18 amino acids long. Germline lookup yields CDR1 SGHVS and CDR2 FQNEAQ. Germline trimming cut 1 base from V and 0 bases from J; bases unmatched to any gene: 8. For the CDR3, the DNA is TGTGCCAGCAGCTTAGAGGGACTAGAATACAGAGCCAAAAACATTCAGTACTTC. This encodes CASSLEGLEYRAKNIQYF.

The rearrangement uses TRBV7-3 and TRBJ2-2; 10 bases are shared with TRBD1. The CDR3 loop spans 15 amino acids. V trimming: 3 bases; J trimming: 4 bases; junction bases outside the gene matches: 2. Per the germline V gene, CDR1 is SGHTA and CDR2 is FQGTGA. The chain's CDR3 is CASSLTGGPTGELFF. The CDR3 region has the DNA TGTGCCAGCAGCTTGACAGGGGGCCCCACCGGGGAGCTGTTTTTT.

This clonotype came up a few times. V and J are TRBV4-3 and TRBJ2-7; 9 bases fit TRBD1. CDR1 is LGHNA and CDR2 is YSLEER in the germline V gene. Trimming at V came to 4 bases and at J to 6 bases, leaving 7 bases not matched to a gene. This CDR3 is 14 amino acids long. CDR3 DNA: TGCGCCAGCAGCCGTGCCGGGACAGGGACCGAGCAGTACTTC. Encoded protein: CASSRAGTGTEQYF.

This clonotype has only a few counts. The chain is built from TRBV18 and TRBJ1-1; possible D gene TRBD1, 5 bases. Germline V gene sequence: CDR1 KGHSH, CDR2 LQKENI. The V gene lost 2 bases and the J gene lost 4 bases, with 14 bases spanning the gap. The CDR3 consists of 15 residues. The CDR3 here is CASSPDNPGGTEAFF. CDR3 DNA sequence: TGTGCCAGCTCACCAGATAACCCGGGGGGCACTGAAGCTTTCTTT.

This clonotype was detected a few times. The rearrangement joins TRBV18 to TRBJ2-3; 9 bases are a match to TRBD2. The CDR3 spans 17 residues. The germline gives CDR1 KGHSH, CDR2 LQKENI. After removal of 2 bases from V and 3 bases from J, the junction contained 9 bases not matched to a gene. The CDR3 loop is CASSPWETSGITDTQYF. CDR3 in DNA: TGTGCCAGCTCACCATGGGAGACTAGCGGTATTACAGATACGCAGTATTTT.

The V gene is TRBV12-3 or TRBV12-4, the J gene TRBJ2-3, with 12 positions matching TRBD2. There are 16 residues in the CDR3. V trimming: 2 bases; J trimming: 3 bases; junction bases outside the gene matches: 3. CDR3 residues: CASSLTSGRSTDTQYF. The CDR3 DNA reads as TGTGCCAGCAGTTTAACTAGCGGGAGGTCGACAGATACGCAGTATTTT.

This clonotype has a handful of counts. V and J are TRBV20-1 and TRBJ1-2; no definite D call. This CDR3 is built from 13 residues. In germline, CDR1 is DFQATT, CDR2 SNEGSKA (reference sequence). V was clipped by 6 bases and J by 6 bases, with 17 bases between them. The CDR3 here is CSARRPGSNGYTF. Here the CDR3 DNA reads TGCAGTGCCAGACGGCCAGGCTCGAATGGCTACACCTTC.